These T cell receptor beta chains were read from a single sample in a study of cytomegalovirus exposure and HLA in healthy donors. Clones were sequenced by immunoSEQ multiplex PCR, and TCRdb holds only the in-frame ones, with some missing. The table records about 130,000 clones, 75% to 85% of them present only once. Sample: PBMCs. The source of these receptors is a man aged 45-60 years in good health and CMV-seronegative. CDR3s include the opening cysteine and the closing phenylalanine or tryptophan. A clone size is listed for some rows: how often the clone was seen (once, few, many), or a class if it is expanded.

>TRBJ2-1|-|TRBV6-6
CASWSGGARNEQFF
>TRBJ1-1|-|TRBV30
CAWSPRLTGNTEAFF
>TRBJ1-2|-|TRBV6-5
CASSYRDRGSYGYTF
>TRBJ1-2|-|TRBV5-8
CASSLPGQGGAYGYTF
>TRBJ1-4|few|TRBV5-1
CASSFQGATNEKLFF
>TRBJ1-4|-|TRBV30
CAWGNRDRNEKLFF
>TRBJ1-2|-|TRBV27
CASSLSQGAGYGYTF
>TRBJ1-2|-|TRBV27
CASSRQGRQSGYTF
>TRBJ2-4|few|TRBV6-8
CASSYSGLAGPWGRDKNIQYF
>TRBJ1-1|-|TRBV5-1
CASQGDRERDLAFF
>TRBJ1-1|-|TRBV11-3
CASSLGDNRDTEAFF
>TRBJ1-1|-|TRBV5-4
CASSLGAQGLDTEAFF
>TRBJ1-5|-|TRBV11-2
CASSPVTGGLDQPQHF
>TRBJ2-3|once|TRBV27
CASSATWGSTDTQYF
>TRBJ2-3|-|TRBV4-3
CASSQIWDTSTDTQYF